The following is a T cell receptor (beta chain) sequence with its context. This entry comes from a study of T cells after yellow fever vaccination. This CDR3 region has 20 residues. The germline CDR1 and CDR2 sequences are MDHEN and SYDVKM. V gave up 7 bases and J gave up 1 base; unmatched junction bases: 14. Using its own MiXCR run on the 5' RACE reads, TCRdb lists one record per CDR3 protein. The sample consists of tens of thousands of distinct CDR3 sequences, approximately 7.5% of them appearing once. This sequence joins TRBV28 and TRBJ2-1; TRBD2 aligns across 15 bases. Sequences were derived from CD8+ T cells sorted from PBMCs, sampled on the day of the yellow fever booster vaccination. The clonotype comes from a man in his thirties or forties who received the YFV17D yellow fever vaccine. The CDR3, as DNA: TGTGCCAGCACCCCCCTTCCGGGACTAGCGGGAGGTCATTCCTACAATGAGCAGTTCTTC. Its translation is CASTPLPGLAGGHSYNEQFF.